Each of the 24 T cell receptor beta chains below was sequenced from the same sample in a study of T cells in Graves' hyperthyroidism and ophthalmopathy. The CDR3 regions of TCR beta were amplified from RNA transcripts. When the TCR CDR3 underwent first-round RT-PCR, the HTBI primer set was used. TCRdb ran MiXCR on the multiplex PCR reads and lists one entry per CDR3 protein. The table has roughly 160,000 distinct CDR3 sequences, 9.4% seen once. The sequencing input was blood. All receptors derive from a young woman with Graves' hyperthyroidism that later progressed to Graves' ophthalmopathy.

The table lists this clonotype with many counts. This sequence joins TRBV20-1 and TRBJ2-1; 9 bases agree with TRBD2. CDR3 length: 14 residues. V trimming: 8 bases; J trimming: 4 bases; junction bases outside the gene matches: 9. The germline gives CDR1 DFQATT, CDR2 SNEGSKA (reference sequence). CDR3 loop: CSIPGTSMYNEQFF. The CDR3 coding sequence is TGCAGTATACCCGGGACTAGCATGTACAATGAGCAGTTCTTC.

This rearrangement joins TRBV3-1 to TRBJ2-7; either TRBD1 or TRBD2 may supply D (5 bases each). V lost 4 bases and J lost 6, with 13 bases in between. Germline V lookup: CDR1 LGHDT, CDR2 YNNKEL (reference sequence). The CDR3 sequence is 13 residues long. CDR3 sequence (DNA): TGTGCCAGCAGCCGAGAGGGACCGCGCGAGCAGTACTTC. As protein: CASSREGPREQYF.

This clonotype was recorded at least ten times. This rearrangement joins TRBV30 to TRBJ2-5, with TRBD2 identical over 8 bases. Germline-derived CDR1 and CDR2 are GTSNPN and SVGIG (reference sequence). The junction had 12 bases not matched to a gene; V was cut back by 1 base and J by 5 bases. The CDR3 runs 16 residues. CDR3 nucleotides: TGTGCCTGGAGTGCCATTAAGGGGACTAGTCGGGAGACCCAGTACTTC. It is translated as CAWSAIKGTSRETQYF. Full variable domain (rest looked up from reference TRBV30 and TRBJ2-5): SQTIHQWPATLVQPVGSPLSLECTVEGTSNPNLYWYRQAAGRGLQLLFYSVGIGQISSEVPQNLSASRPQDRQFILSSKKLLLSDSGFYLCAWSAIKGTSRETQYFGPGTRLLVL.

This clonotype was detected many times. The chain joins TRBV5-5 to TRBJ2-1, with a tentative D call TRBD2 (5 bases). Trimming took off 0 bases at V and 3 bases at J, with 13 bases between the two ends. This CDR3 is 16 amino acids long. Per the germline V gene, CDR1 is SGHKS and CDR2 is YYEKEE (reference sequence). The CDR3 spells CASSLGLRVHYNEQFF. Written as DNA, the CDR3 is TGTGCCAGCAGCTTGGGATTGAGGGTCCACTACAATGAGCAGTTCTTC.

This clonotype was observed at least ten times. The V and J genes are TRBV6-1 and TRBJ2-5, with a tentative D call TRBD1 (6 bases). Between the trimmed V and J ends, which lost 6 bases and 2 bases, there was a span of 19 bases. Germline-derived CDR1 and CDR2 are MNHNS and SASEGT. The CDR3 sequence is 16 residues long. The CDR3 is CASRHNTGHLQETQYF. CDR3 DNA sequence: TGTGCCAGCAGGCACAATACGGGACACTTACAAGAGACCCAGTACTTC.

This clonotype appeared many times. The chain has TRBV5-5 and TRBJ1-4; weak D call: TRBD1 (6 bases). The CDR3 spans 15 residues. V shed 6 bases and J shed 4 bases, with 16 bases lying between them. Germline CDR1 SGHKS, CDR2 YYEKEE (reference sequence). CDR3 in amino acids: CASTPGTQNNEKLFF. The DNA for the CDR3 is TGTGCCAGCACCCCAGGGACACAGAATAATGAAAAACTGTTTTTT.

The sample holds many counts of this clonotype. V gene TRBV19 combines with J gene TRBJ2-3, with 8 positions matching TRBD2. Germline V gives CDR1 LNHDA, CDR2 SQIVND (reference sequence). The CDR3 runs to 16 residues. V dropped 5 bases and J dropped 5; count of bases not matched to a gene: 12. The CDR3 here is CASSRGSGALGDTQYF. The CDR3 DNA reads TGTGCCAGTAGTCGCGGTAGCGGGGCCCTCGGAGATACGCAGTATTTT.

This rearrangement joins TRBV30 to TRBJ2-7, with 12 bases identical to TRBD2. CDR1 GTSNPN and CDR2 SVGIG come from the germline V gene (reference sequence). The CDR3 runs to 14 residues. The V and J ends lost 0 bases and 6 bases, in that order; junction bases with no gene match: 3. The CDR3 protein is CAWSVLAGGREQYF. The CDR3 bases are TGTGCCTGGAGTGTTCTAGCGGGAGGGCGCGAGCAGTACTTC. The full variable domain, rest sourced from reference TRBV30 and TRBJ2-7, is SQTIHQWPATLVQPVGSPLSLECTVEGTSNPNLYWYRQAAGRGLQLLFYSVGIGQISSEVPQNLSASRPQDRQFILSSKKLLLSDSGFYLCAWSVLAGGREQYFGPGTRLTVT.

The sample holds many counts of this clonotype. The chain is built from TRBV30 and TRBJ1-1, with D uncertain. The V gene's germline CDR1 is GTSNPN and CDR2 SVGIG (reference sequence). The CDR3 sequence is 12 residues long. Trimming pared 8 bases from V and 1 base from J, leaving 11 bases between. CDR3 nucleotide sequence: TGTGCCCGACAAACACGGAACACTGAAGCTTTCTTT. This gives the protein CARQTRNTEAFF.

The rearrangement uses TRBV9 and TRBJ2-5; 12 bases line up with TRBD2. CDR1 SGDLS and CDR2 YYNGEE come from the germline V gene. V lost 3 bases, J lost 7 bases, and 4 bases stayed unmatched. This CDR3 spans 14 amino acids. The CDR3 loop reads CASSGTSGVGTQYF. The CDR3 region has the DNA TGTGCCAGCAGCGGGACTAGCGGGGTGGGGACCCAGTACTTC.

The chain is built from TRBV13 and TRBJ2-3, with D uncertain. CDR3 length: 15 residues. Per germline, CDR1 PRHDT and CDR2 FYEKMQ (reference sequence). The V end lost 2 bases, the J end lost 2 bases, and 11 bases lay between the germline ends. Here the CDR3 DNA reads TGTGCCAGCAGCTTATTCGTGGGTCTCACAGATACGCAGTATTTT. This translates into CASSLFVGLTDTQYF.

The V and J genes are TRBV7-6 and TRBJ1-4; D is unclear. CDR1 SGHVS and CDR2 FNYEAQ come from the germline V gene. CDR3 length: 13 amino acids. The ends were cut back, 4 bases at V and 4 bases at J, with 7 bases in the middle. Here the CDR3 DNA reads TGTGCCAGCAGCTCCCGGGATAATGAAAAACTGTTTTTT. It translates to CASSSRDNEKLFF.

There are many counts of this clonotype. This chain uses TRBV5-6 with TRBJ2-7; 9 bases match TRBD1. This CDR3 is 14 amino acids long. CDR1 and CDR2 (germline): SGHDT, YYEEEE. V shed 4 bases, J shed 1 base, and the junction held 3 bases outside the gene matches. CDR3 bases: TGTGCCAGCAGCGCGGGGACAGGGTCCTACGAGCAGTACTTC. Its translation is CASSAGTGSYEQYF.

This clonotype was seen repeatedly, ten times or more. The V and J genes are TRBV30 and TRBJ2-1; the D is unclear. CDR1 is GTSNPN, CDR2 SVGIG, per germline (reference sequence). The length of the CDR3 is 11 residues. V dropped 4 bases and J dropped 3 bases, with 4 bases sitting between them. For the CDR3, the DNA is TGTGCCTGGACCAGCTACAATGAGCAGTTCTTC. It translates to CAWTSYNEQFF.

This clonotype was seen ten or more times. J is TRBJ1-2 and V is TRBV20-1; the D gene is possibly TRBD1 (5 bases). CDR3 size: 15 residues. Trimming shortened V by 5 bases and J by 2 bases, and 18 bases separated the two germline ends. The germline CDR1 and CDR2 sequences are DFQATT and SNEGSKA (reference sequence). The CDR3: CSAGPSPGTNYGYTF. The CDR3 bases are TGCAGTGCTGGACCCTCGCCGGGGACCAACTATGGCTACACCTTC.

This clonotype was detected many times. The chain recombines TRBV24-1 with TRBJ2-7, with D possibly being TRBD1 (6 bases). The CDR3 totals 13 residues. The V gene's germline CDR1 is KGHDR and CDR2 SFDVKD. V was shortened by 5 bases and J by 2 bases, with 9 bases between the two germline ends. For the CDR3, the DNA is TGTGCCACCAGTGGGACAGATGCCTACGAGCAGTACTTC. This sequence encodes CATSGTDAYEQYF.

To note about this clonotype: Being one base from a much bigger clone, this may be a read error. The rearrangement links TRBV2 to TRBJ2-7, with 11 bases fitting TRBD1. The tail of the sequence fits TRBJ2-1 better, so the J call may be wrong. The CDR3 is made up of 13 amino acids. The germline V gene encodes CDR1 SNHLY and CDR2 FYNNEI. DNA of the CDR3: TGTGCCAGCAGAAGGGACAGGGGGGACGAGCAGTTCTTC. It encodes CASRRDRGDEQFF.

This clonotype was recorded at least ten times. This rearrangement joins TRBV7-8 to TRBJ2-2; 8 nucleotides match TRBD1. Germline CDR1 and CDR2: SGHVS and FQNEAQ. Trimming took 5 bases from V and 0 from J; bases not matched to a gene: 8. The CDR3 contains 17 residues. The CDR3: CASSPGGGLSNTGELFF. CDR3 DNA: TGTGCCAGCAGCCCAGGGGGCGGACTTTCGAACACCGGGGAGCTGTTTTTT.

This clonotype occurred many times. CDR3 protein: CASSHPTSDRGSYNEQFF. CDR3 coding DNA: TGTGCCAGCAGCCACCCTACTTCAGACAGGGGGTCCTACAATGAGCAGTTCTTC. The V gene is TRBV11-2, the J gene TRBJ2-1; 9 nucleotides align to TRBD1. Per the germline V gene, CDR1 is SGHAT and CDR2 is FQNNGV. The junction had 12 bases not matched to a gene; V was cut back by 5 bases and J by 1 base. The CDR3 is made up of 18 amino acids.

The chain has TRBV19 and TRBJ2-1; a weak D match, TRBD2 (5 bases). Germline CDR1 LNHDA, CDR2 SQIVND (reference sequence). The CDR3 is 14 amino acids. V was cut by 3 bases and J by 5 bases, with 11 bases left in between. The CDR3 loop reads CASSMSGSNNEQFF. In DNA form, the CDR3 reads TGTGCCAGTAGTATGTCGGGGTCGAACAATGAGCAGTTCTTC.

This clonotype was seen at least ten times. A junction boundary mismatches the germline segment, possibly from a read error. The CDR3 DNA follows: TGTGCCAGCAGCTTAGGCGACATTAGCGATCAGCCCCAGCATTTT. Protein product: CASSLGDISDQPQHF. J is TRBJ1-5 and V is TRBV7-9; D call uncertain. This CDR3 region has 15 residues. CDR1 SEHNR and CDR2 FQNEAQ come from the germline V gene (reference sequence).

Many counts were recorded for this clonotype. The V and J genes are TRBV12-3 or TRBV12-4 and TRBJ1-5, with TRBD1 identical over 8 bases. V trimming: 6 bases; J trimming: 5 bases; junction bases outside the gene matches: 6. The CDR3 consists of 14 residues. The CDR3 sequence is CASRGDRSDQPQHF. In DNA, the CDR3 is TGTGCCAGCAGGGGGGACAGGTCGGATCAGCCCCAGCATTTT.

This clonotype was counted at least ten times. This chain connects TRBV27 to TRBJ2-3; D not certain. The V end lost 7 bases, the J end lost 0 bases, and 11 bases lay between the germline ends. This CDR3 is 14 amino acids long. Germline V CDR1 and CDR2: MNHEY, SMNVEV (reference sequence). As DNA, the CDR3 is TGTGCCAGCAAGGGTCCTCGTAGCACAGATACGCAGTATTTT. It translates to CASKGPRSTDTQYF.

This clonotype showed up many times. The chain has TRBV19 and TRBJ1-5, with D hard to call. In germline, CDR1 is LNHDA, CDR2 SQIVND (reference sequence). Trimming removed 0 bases at V and 1 base at J, with 13 bases between. The CDR3 is 17 residues long. Here the CDR3 reads CASSIDMGRKSNQPQHF. CDR3 DNA: TGTGCCAGTAGTATAGATATGGGGAGGAAAAGCAATCAGCCCCAGCATTTT.